This T cell receptor (beta chain) was captured in a study of cytomegalovirus exposure and HLA in healthy donors. V was clipped by 5 bases and J by 3 bases; unmatched bases: 9. Germline V gene data show CDR1 as SEHNR and CDR2 as FQNEAQ (reference sequence). This CDR3 contains 15 residues. PCR amplification relied on 60 Vbeta primers (plus 13 Jbeta primers). Some clones are missing from TCRdb's copy, which holds only in-frame ones; the method was immunoSEQ multiplex PCR. The table has 180,000 or so clones, under 9.5% seen once. The receptor was derived from a woman aged 25 to 39 in good health and CMV-seropositive. The genes are TRBV7-9 and TRBJ2-5; TRBD2 matches 7 bases. Sequenced: PBMCs. Here the CDR3 reads CASSDFRGVEETQYF. The DNA for the CDR3 is TGTGCCAGCAGCGATTTCCGGGGGGTAGAAGAGACCCAGTACTTC.